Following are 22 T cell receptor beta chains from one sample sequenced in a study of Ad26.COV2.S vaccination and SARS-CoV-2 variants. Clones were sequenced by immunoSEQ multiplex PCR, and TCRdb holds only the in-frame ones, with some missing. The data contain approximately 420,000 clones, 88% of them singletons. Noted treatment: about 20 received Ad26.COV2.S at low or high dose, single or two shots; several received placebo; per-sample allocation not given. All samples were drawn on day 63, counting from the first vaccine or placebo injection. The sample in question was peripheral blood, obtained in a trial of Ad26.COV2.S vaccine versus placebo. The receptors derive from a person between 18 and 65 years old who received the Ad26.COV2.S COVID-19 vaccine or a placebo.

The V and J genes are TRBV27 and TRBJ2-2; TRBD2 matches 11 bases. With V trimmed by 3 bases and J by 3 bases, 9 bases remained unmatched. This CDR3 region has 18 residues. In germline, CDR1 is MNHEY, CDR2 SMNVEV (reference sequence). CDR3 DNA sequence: TGTGCCAGCAGTTTCATAGCGGGGGGGTCCGTATACACCGGGGAGCTGTTTTTT. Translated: CASSFIAGGSVYTGELFF.

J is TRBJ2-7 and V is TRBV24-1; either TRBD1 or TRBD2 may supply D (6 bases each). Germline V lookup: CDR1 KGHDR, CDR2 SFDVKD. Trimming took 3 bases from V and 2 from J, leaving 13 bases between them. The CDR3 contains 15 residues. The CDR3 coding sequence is TGTGCCACCAGTGATGGGGGGCAATATCCCTACGAGCAGTACTTC. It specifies CATSDGGQYPYEQYF.

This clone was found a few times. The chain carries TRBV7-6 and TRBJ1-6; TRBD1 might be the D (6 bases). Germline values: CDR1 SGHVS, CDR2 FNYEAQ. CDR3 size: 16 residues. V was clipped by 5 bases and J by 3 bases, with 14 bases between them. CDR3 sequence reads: CASSPGGGHYNSPLHF. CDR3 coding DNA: TGTGCCAGCAGCCCCGGCGGGGGACACTATAATTCACCCCTCCACTTT.

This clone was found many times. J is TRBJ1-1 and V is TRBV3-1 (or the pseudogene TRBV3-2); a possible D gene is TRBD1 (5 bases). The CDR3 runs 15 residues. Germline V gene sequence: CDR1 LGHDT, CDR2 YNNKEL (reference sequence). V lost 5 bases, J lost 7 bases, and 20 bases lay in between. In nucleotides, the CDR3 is TGTGCCAGCAGCTGGAACCCCCCGGGACGGAATGAAGCTTTCTTT. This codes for CASSWNPPGRNEAFF.

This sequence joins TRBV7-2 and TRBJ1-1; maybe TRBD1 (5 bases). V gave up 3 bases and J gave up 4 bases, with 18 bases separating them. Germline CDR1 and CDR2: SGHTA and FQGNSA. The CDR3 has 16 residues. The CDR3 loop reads CASSFSGGRSATEAFF. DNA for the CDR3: TGTGCCAGCAGCTTTAGTGGGGGGAGGTCGGCCACTGAAGCTTTCTTT.

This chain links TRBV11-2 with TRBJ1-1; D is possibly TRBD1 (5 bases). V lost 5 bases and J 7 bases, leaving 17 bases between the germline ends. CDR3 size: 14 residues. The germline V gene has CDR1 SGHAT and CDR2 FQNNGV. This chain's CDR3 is CASSLFGDSSEAFF. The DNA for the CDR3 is TGTGCCAGCAGCCTATTCGGAGACAGTAGTGAAGCTTTCTTT.

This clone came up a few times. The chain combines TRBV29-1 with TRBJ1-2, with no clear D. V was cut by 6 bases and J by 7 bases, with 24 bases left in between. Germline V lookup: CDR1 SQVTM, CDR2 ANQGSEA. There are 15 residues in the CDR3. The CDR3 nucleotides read TGCAGCGTCCTTAAGCCAGGCTACACTTCTGGTGGCTACACCTTC. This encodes CSVLKPGYTSGGYTF.

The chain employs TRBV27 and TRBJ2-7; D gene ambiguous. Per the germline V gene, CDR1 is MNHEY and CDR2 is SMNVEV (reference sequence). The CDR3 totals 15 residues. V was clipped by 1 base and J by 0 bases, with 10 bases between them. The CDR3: CASSLLRRSSYEQYF. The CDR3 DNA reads TGTGCCAGCAGTTTATTGCGGCGGTCCTCCTACGAGCAGTACTTC.

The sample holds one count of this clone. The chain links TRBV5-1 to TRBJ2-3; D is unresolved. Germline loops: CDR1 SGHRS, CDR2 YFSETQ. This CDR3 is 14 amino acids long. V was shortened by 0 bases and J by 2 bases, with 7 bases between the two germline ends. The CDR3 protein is CASSLVQLTDTQYF. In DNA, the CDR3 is TGCGCCAGCAGCTTGGTTCAGCTCACAGATACGCAGTATTTT.

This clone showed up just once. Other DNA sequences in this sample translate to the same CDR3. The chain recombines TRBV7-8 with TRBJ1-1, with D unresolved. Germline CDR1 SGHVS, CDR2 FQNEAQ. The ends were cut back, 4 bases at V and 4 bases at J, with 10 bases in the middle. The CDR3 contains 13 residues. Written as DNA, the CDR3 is TGTGCCAGCAGCTCCTTAAGAGGCACTGAAGCTTTCTTT. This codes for CASSSLRGTEAFF.

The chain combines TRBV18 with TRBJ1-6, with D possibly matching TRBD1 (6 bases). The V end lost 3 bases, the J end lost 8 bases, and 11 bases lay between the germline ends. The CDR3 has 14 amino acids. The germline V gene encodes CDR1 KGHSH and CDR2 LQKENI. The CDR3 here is CASSPLQGDSPLHF. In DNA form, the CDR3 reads TGTGCCAGCTCACCTTTACAGGGAGATTCACCCCTCCACTTT. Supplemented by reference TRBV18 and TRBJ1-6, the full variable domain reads NAGVMQNPRHLVRRRGQEARLRCSPMKGHSHVYWYRQLPEEGLKFMVYLQKENIIDESGMPKERFSAEFPKEGPSILRIQQVVRGDSAAYFCASSPLQGDSPLHFGNGTRLTVT.

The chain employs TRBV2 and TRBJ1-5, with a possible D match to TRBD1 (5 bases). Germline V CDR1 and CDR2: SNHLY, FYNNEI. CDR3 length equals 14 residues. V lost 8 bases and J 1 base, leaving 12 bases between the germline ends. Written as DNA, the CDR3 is TGTGCCAGCCGAGGGGTGGGGAGCAATCAGCCCCAGCATTTT. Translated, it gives CASRGVGSNQPQHF.

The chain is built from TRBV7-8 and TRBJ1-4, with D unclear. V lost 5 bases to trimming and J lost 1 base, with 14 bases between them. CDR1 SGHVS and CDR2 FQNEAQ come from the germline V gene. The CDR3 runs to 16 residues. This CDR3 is CASSIGRWRTNEKLFF. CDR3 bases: TGTGCCAGCAGCATCGGACGGTGGCGAACTAATGAAAAACTGTTTTTT.

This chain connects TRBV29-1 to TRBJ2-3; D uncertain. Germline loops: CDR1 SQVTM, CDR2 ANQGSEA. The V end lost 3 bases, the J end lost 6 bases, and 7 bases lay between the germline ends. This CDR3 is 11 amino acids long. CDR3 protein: CSVDRMDTQYF. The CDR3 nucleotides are TGCAGCGTTGATAGGATGGATACGCAGTATTTT.

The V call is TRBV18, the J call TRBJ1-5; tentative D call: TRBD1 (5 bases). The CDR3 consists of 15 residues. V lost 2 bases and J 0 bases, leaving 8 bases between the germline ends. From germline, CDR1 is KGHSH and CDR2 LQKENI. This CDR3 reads CASSPAGTSNQPQHF. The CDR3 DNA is TGTGCCAGCTCACCAGCAGGGACTAGCAATCAGCCCCAGCATTTT.

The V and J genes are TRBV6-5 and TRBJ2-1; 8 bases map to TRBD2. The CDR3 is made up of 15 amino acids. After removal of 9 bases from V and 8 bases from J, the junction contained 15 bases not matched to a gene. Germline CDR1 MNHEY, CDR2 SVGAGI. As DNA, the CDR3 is TGTGCCAGTTGTCAATCCGGGACTAGTAGGGATGAGCAGTTCTTC. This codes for CASCQSGTSRDEQFF.

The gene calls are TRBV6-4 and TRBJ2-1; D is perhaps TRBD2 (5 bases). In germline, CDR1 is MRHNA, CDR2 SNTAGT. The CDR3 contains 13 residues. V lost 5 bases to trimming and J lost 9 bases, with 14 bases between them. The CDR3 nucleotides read TGTGCCAGCAGTCTCGGACTCCCCGGTGAGCAGTTCTTC. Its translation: CASSLGLPGEQFF.

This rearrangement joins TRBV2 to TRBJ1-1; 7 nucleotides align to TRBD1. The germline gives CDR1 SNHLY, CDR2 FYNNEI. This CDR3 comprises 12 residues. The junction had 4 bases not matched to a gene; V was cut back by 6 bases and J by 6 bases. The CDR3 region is CASSIDRAEAFF. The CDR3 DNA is TGTGCCAGCAGCATTGACAGGGCTGAAGCTTTCTTT. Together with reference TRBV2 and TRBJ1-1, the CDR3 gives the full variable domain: EPEVTQTPSHQVTQMGQEVILRCVPISNHLYFYWYRQILGQKVEFLVSFYNNEISEKSEIFDDQFSVERPDGSNFTLKIRSTKLEDSAMYFCASSIDRAEAFFGQGTRLTVV.

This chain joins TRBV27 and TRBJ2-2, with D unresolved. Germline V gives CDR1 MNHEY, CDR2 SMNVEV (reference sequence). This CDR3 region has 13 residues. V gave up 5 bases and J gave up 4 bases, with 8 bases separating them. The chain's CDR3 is CASSTRSTGELFF. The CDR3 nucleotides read TGTGCCAGCAGTACGCGAAGCACCGGGGAGCTGTTTTTT.

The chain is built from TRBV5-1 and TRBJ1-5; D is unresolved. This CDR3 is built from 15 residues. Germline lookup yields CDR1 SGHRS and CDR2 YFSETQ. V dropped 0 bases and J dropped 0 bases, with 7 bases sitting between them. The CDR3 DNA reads TGCGCCAGCAGCTTGGCCGGGGTTAGCAATCAGCCCCAGCATTTT. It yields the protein CASSLAGVSNQPQHF.

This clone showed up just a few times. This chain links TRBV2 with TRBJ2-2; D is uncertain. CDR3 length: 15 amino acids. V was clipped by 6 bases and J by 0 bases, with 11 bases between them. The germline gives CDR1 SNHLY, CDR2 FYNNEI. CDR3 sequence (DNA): TGTGCCAGCAGGTATCGTGACACGAACACCGGGGAGCTGTTTTTT. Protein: CASRYRDTNTGELFF.

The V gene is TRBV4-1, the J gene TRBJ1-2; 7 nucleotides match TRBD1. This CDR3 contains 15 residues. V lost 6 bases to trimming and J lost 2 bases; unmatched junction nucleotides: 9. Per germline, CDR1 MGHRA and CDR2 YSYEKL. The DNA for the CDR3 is TGCGCCAGCAGTAACCGACCGACAGGGAACTATGGCTACACCTTC. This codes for CASSNRPTGNYGYTF.